The text below deals with one TCR beta chain. These data come from a study of PD-L1 blockade in urothelial cancer. Germline assignment: CDR1 SGHAT and CDR2 FQNNGV. Deletions cut 1 base from V and 4 bases from J, with 5 bases between. The CDR3 length is 13 residues. Method: immunoSEQ multiplex PCR; TCRdb's copy keeps in-frame clones and lacks some. This table has tens of thousands of clones, roughly 80% appearing once. The chain links TRBV11-2 to TRBJ2-1; D ambiguous. This TCR was sampled from a man aged 65-85 years with urothelial cancer. This sample comprised PBMCs, obtained around atezolizumab (anti-PD-L1) treatment. CDR3 sequence (DNA): TGTGCCAGCAGCTTAGGGAGATACAATGAGCAGTTCTTC. It encodes CASSLGRYNEQFF. The full variable domain, rest sourced from reference TRBV11-2 and TRBJ2-1, is EAGVAQSPRYKIIEKRQSVAFWCNPISGHATLYWYQQILGQGPKLLIQFQNNGVVDDSQLPKDRFSAERLKGVDSTLKIQPAKLEDSAVYLCASSLGRYNEQFFGPGTRLTVL.